The source of this TCR beta chain is a study of blood T cells in healthy people across ages. Study findings and constraints: More naive CD4+ cells and higher diversity were found in long-lived than in aged donors. Percentage of naive T cells showed a strong correlation with TCR beta diversity.

CDR3 length: 12 residues. V dropped 4 bases and J dropped 5 bases, with 11 bases sitting between them. The germline CDR1 and CDR2 sequences are SQVTM and ANQGSEA. Turning to this clonotype: Its antigen is unknown.

Sample-barcoded 5' priming and a J-beta primer mix drove a second PCR of about 7 to 12 cycles. TCRdb re-called the 5' RACE reads with MiXCR, one entry per CDR3 protein. The sample lists about 1.6 million distinct CDR3 sequences, about 31% seen once, with 10% to 12% in the top ten. The chain is built from TRBV29-1 and TRBJ1-1; D is unresolved. Sequenced: blood. The sequence came from a young woman in good health. The CDR3 DNA follows: TGCAGCGTTGTCCCAGGTGGAACTGAAGCTTTCTTT. Its protein product is CSVVPGGTEAFF.